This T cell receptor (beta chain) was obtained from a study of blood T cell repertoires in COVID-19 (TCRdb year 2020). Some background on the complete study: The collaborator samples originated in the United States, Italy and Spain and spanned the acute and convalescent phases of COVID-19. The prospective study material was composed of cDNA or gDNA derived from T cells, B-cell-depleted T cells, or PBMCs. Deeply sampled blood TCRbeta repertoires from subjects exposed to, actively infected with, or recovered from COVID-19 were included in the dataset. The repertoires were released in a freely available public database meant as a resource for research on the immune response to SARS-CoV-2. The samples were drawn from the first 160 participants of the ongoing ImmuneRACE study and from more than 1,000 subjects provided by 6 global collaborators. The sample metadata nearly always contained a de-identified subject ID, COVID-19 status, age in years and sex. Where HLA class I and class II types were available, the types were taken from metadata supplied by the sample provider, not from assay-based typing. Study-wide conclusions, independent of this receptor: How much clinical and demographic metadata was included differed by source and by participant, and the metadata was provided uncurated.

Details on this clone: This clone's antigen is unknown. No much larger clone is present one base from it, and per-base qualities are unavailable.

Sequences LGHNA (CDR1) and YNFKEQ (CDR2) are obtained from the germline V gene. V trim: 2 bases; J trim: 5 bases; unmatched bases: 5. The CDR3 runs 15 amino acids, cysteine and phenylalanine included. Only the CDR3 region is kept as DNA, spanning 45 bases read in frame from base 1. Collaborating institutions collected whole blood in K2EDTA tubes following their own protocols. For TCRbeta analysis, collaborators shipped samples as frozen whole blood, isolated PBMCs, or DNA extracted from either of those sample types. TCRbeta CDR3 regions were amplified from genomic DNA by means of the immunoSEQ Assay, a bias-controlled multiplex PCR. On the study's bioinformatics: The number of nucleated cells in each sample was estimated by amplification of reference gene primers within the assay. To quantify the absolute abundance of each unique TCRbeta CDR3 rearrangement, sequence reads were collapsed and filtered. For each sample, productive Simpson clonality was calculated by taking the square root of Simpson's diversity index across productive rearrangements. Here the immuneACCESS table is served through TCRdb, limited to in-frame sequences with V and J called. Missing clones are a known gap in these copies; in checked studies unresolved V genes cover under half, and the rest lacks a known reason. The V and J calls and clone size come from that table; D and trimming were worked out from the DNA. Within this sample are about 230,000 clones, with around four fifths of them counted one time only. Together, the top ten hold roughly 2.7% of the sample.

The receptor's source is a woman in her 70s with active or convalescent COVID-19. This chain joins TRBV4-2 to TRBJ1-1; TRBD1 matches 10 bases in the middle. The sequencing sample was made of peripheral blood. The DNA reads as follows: TGTGCCAGCAGCCAATCGGGACAGGGGAGGACTGAAGCTTTCTTT. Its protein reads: CASSQSGQGRTEAFF.